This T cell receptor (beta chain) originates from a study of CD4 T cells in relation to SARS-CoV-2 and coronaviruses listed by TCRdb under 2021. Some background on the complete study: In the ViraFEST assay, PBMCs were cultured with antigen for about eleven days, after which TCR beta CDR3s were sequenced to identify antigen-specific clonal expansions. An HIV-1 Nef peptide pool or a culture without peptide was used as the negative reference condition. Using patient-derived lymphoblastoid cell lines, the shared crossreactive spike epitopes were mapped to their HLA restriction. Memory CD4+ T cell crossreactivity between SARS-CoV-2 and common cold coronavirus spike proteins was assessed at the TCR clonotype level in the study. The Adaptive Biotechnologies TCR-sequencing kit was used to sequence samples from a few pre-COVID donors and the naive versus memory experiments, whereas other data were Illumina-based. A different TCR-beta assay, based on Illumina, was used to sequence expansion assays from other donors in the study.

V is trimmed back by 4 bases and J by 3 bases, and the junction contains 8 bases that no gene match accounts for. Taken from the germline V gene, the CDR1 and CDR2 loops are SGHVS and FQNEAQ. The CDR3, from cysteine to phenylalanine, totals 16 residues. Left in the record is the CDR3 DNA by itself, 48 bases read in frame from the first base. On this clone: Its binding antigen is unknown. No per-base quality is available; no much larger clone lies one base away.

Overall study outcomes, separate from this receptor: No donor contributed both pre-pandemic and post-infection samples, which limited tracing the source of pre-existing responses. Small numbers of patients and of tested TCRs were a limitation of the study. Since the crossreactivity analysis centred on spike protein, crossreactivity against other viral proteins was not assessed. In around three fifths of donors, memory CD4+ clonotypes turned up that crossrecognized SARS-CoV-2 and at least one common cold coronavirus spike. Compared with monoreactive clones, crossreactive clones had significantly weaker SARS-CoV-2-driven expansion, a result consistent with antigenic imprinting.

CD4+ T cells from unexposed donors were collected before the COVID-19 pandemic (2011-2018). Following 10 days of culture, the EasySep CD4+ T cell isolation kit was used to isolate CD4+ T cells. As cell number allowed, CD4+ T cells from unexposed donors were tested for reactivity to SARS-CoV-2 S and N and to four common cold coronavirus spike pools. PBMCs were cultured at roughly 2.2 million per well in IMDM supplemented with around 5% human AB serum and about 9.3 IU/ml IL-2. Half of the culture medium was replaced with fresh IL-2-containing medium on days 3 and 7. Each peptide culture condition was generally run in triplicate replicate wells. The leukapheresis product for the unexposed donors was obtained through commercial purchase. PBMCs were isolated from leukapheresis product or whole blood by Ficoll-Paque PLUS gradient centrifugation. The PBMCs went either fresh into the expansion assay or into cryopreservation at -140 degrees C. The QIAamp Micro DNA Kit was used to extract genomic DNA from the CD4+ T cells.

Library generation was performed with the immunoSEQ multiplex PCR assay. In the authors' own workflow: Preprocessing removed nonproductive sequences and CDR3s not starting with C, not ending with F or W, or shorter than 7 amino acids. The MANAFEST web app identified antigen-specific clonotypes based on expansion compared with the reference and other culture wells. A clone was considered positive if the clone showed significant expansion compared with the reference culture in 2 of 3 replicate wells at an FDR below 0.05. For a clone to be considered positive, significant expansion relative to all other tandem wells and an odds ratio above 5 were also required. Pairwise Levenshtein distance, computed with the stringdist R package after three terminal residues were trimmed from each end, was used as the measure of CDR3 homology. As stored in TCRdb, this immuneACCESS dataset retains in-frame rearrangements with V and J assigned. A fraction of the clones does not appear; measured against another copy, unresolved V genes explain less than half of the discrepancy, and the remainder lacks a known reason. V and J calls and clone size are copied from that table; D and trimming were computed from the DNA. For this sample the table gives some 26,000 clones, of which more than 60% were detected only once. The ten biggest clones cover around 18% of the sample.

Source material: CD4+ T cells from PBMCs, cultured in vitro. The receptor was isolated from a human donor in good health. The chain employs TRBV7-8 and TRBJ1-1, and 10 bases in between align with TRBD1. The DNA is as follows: TGTGCCAGCAGCTATATCCGGGACAGGGGACACACTGAAGCTTTCTTT. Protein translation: CASSYIRDRGHTEAFF.